The present T cell receptor (beta chain) was sequenced within a study of human T cells and chemical hapten exposure. Background on the study: From small differences in pooled library volume came most of the variation in per-sample TCR yields. Study outcomes and limitations: Among TCRs, those above 1 in 1000 frequency were unaffected by DPC sensitization.

Specified time point: pre-sensitization, week 0. Noted treatment: therapeutic diphenylcyclopropenone sensitization with weekly scalp DPC. Unfractionated whole blood was the source from which total RNA was extracted. Germline CDR1 LNHDA, CDR2 SQIVND (reference sequence). This CDR3 is built from 15 residues. The ends were cut back, 6 bases at V and 2 bases at J, with 16 bases in the middle. At least ten counts were recorded for this clonotype. As yet, its antigen is unknown. TCRdb called the RACE reads again in MiXCR, with one record for every CDR3 protein. This table holds tens of thousands of distinct CDR3 sequences, more than 10% found once.

The sequence derives from a woman in her 40s with alopecia areata. Some clones in this sample may be carry-over from other donors' samples. The J gene is TRBJ2-5, the V gene TRBV19; perhaps TRBD2 as D (7 bases). This sample comprised whole blood, obtained in connection with sensitization to the hapten diphenylcyclopropenone (DPC). DNA for the CDR3: TGTGCCAGTAGCACGCCGGGGGGCCTGCAAGAGACCCAGTACTTC. It yields the protein CASSTPGGLQETQYF.